Included here is one T cell receptor (beta chain) sequence, with context. Its antigen is undetermined. One entry per CDR3 protein, called by TCRdb with MiXCR from the 5' RACE reads. The data show 350,000 to 500,000 distinct CDR3 sequences, less than 25% seen once. This CDR3 has 13 amino acids. The V end was cut by 7 bases, the J end by 5 bases, with 13 bases between. In germline, CDR1 is SGHTS, CDR2 YDEGEE. This sample stems from a study of T-cell memory formation after mild COVID-19. Findings and caveats of the study: The study found contracting CD4+ clones mainly in CM and EM and contracting CD8+ clones in EMRA.

The TCR was taken from an adult woman who had mild COVID-19 (a few samples of this study predate the infection). Cell type and time point are not known. The sample comprised PBMCs or a T cell subset sorted from them (not recorded which). The V and J genes are TRBV5-8 and TRBJ2-1; TRBD2 might be the D (6 bases). The DNA of the CDR3 is TGTGCCAGCGAGACTAGACGGAACAATGAGCAGTTCTTC. This translates into CASETRRNNEQFF.